Sequencing of this TCR beta chain was carried out in a study of cytomegalovirus exposure and HLA in healthy donors (dated by TCRdb to between 2016 and 2019). Background on the whole study: An earlier analysis of 587 of the donors reported 250 to 350 Gb of sequence data and 117 million unique TCR beta sequences obtained from 150 million to 200 million T cells. Among the roughly 400 genotyped donors, approximately 82% belonged to the genetic ancestry cluster associated with self-reported Caucasian donors. The number of donors typed differed by locus, with roughly 620-630 for A, B, C, DRB1 and DQB1, about 500 for DQA1, nearly 610 for DPA1, and under 490 for DPB1. Donor age, sex, ethnicity and CMV serostatus were collected together with the repertoire data. A later genetic analysis took genome-wide SNP genotypes for 398 of the 666 donors and used that subset as a discovery cohort. An earlier analysis of about 600 of the donors used high-throughput TCR beta sequencing to judge whether each TCR beta V gene segment behaved as functional or pseudogenic. To predict cytomegalovirus infection status, the study combined high-throughput TCR immunosequencing, statistical association of individual TCRs with disease status, and machine learning. A handful of DR-DQ haplotypes were handled as single units for association and clustering because linkage in the cohort was strong. Across some 400 genotyped donors of the cohort, an average of approximately 200,000 unique TCR beta nucleotide sequences per donor were sequenced, and 15% to 20% of those sequences were non-productive. Along with the 666-subject first cohort, a separate validation cohort of over a hundred different subjects was used. The aim of the study was to test whether cataloging public T cell receptors could identify signatures of past pathogen exposure. Class I and class II HLA loci were covered by the typing at four-digit resolution. Using immunosequencing, the study profiled T cell repertoires from approximately 700 subjects and related those repertoires to cytomegalovirus serostatus. In a later analysis, previously published TCR beta repertoires from 666 donors were re-analyzed and high-resolution HLA genotyping was added so that TCR occurrence patterns could be studied. The later analysis used no new phenotypic data to find candidate immune exposures, relying instead on TCR beta sequences and their occurrence across donors. An early release covering roughly 600 HLA-typed donors comprised about 290 gigabases of sequencing data and tens of millions of unique TCR sequences. All discovery cohort repertoires had been generated on a single sequencing platform.

The paper's findings and limits, for the study overall: A later analysis associated roughly 17,000 TCR beta sequences with specific HLA alleles at a false discovery rate of 0.05. In this cohort, only TCR beta chains were sequenced, and detectable features were limited by the absence of alpha or paired-chain data. Most TCR sequences were observed very rarely across donors, whereas some public TCRs were present in many individuals. HLA typing was unavailable for some donors at each locus, so association tests used only the typed subset. Compared with equally common non-associated chains, HLA-associated TCR beta chains in a later analysis were more clonally expanded and had lower generation probabilities. Most CMV-associated TCR beta chains appeared to be HLA-restricted in a later analysis, and the HLA associations seemed to be driven largely by CMV exposure. A later analysis reported that several top co-occurrence clusters appeared linked to parvovirus B19, influenza, CMV and Epstein-Barr virus. The authors suggested that the approach could potentially be generalized to other disease states and immunological phenotypes. Cytomegalovirus status was reported to be diagnosed by the classifier with high specificity and sensitivity in both the original and validation cohorts. In an earlier analysis of around 500 of the donors, most TCR beta V segments appeared in productive rearrangements about 87% or about 30% of the time, broadly matching IMGT annotations. The 87-base-pair reads could not distinguish some IMGT-functional V segments, including TRBV6-2 and TRBV6-3, so those segments were excluded. In a later analysis, the rate of TCR association differed among HLA loci, with DRB1 alleles having the most associated TCRs and HLA-C alleles having the fewest. A further reported finding was that TCR beta sequences accurately predicted the HLA-A and HLA-B alleles for most subjects in the first cohort. Roughly uniform sequencing depth across donors was assumed in presence/absence analyses, although this assumption may not hold. When HLA alleles, especially DR and DQ, strongly co-occurred, TCR associations were difficult to assign to individual alleles. In vitro tests confirmed that a few of the cytomegalovirus-associated TCR beta chains recognize cytomegalovirus antigens. According to a later genetic analysis, donors in an Asian-associated ancestry cluster had fewer N-insertions in productive TCRs than the roughly 660-donor mean. The study listed 170 or so TCR beta chains as associated with cytomegalovirus. Linkage disequilibrium might explain the correlated functional status among segregating V segments, but an unknown experimental factor could not be ruled out. An association between a missense DCLRE1C variant and V-gene and J-gene trimming of TCR beta chains was found in a later genetic analysis and replicated in an independent cohort. The only immune exposure information available for the cohort was CMV serostatus. Because counts were too low, 15 to 20 rarely observed V segments, including chromosome 9 orphons, were excluded from the earlier analysis of under 650 of the donors. A cluster of highly shared sequence variants was judged likely to be a technical artifact of the sequencing pipeline.

The germline V gene (reference sequence) yields SEHNR for CDR1 and FQNEAQ for CDR2. The CDR3 starts with the cysteine, ends with the phenylalanine, and has 15 residues. Just the 45-base CDR3 DNA is kept, in frame starting at base 1. A note on this clone: It has no known antigen specificity. The junction differs from germline at one of its ends, possibly a read error.

The cohort consisted of hundreds of healthy bone marrow donors. All cohort members were sampled while nominally healthy, although unrecorded immune exposures were likely present. The donor was CMV seronegative and was included in the group of 352 seronegative cohort members. A peripheral blood sample was collected from each donor, and TCR beta sequencing was performed on peripheral blood mononuclear cells. Genomic DNA extraction from the blood cell samples was performed with the Qiagen DNeasy Blood Extraction Kit. The receptor library was made with the immunoSEQ multiplex PCR assay. For the multiplex PCR, a mixture combining 60 forward primers for TCR Vbeta segments and 13 reverse primers for TCR Jbeta segments was used. The CDR3 region of rearranged TCR beta genes was amplified from genomic DNA by a multiplex PCR assay. The Illumina HiSeq System was used to sequence the amplified TCR beta libraries as 87-base-pair reads. The study's processing was this. A later analysis counted 75 million to 100 million unique TCR beta chains across the 670 or so repertoires, and 10 million to 12 million of these chains were shared by at least two donors. A nearest-neighbor algorithm error-corrected the raw reads and collapsed the reads into unique sequences, merging closely related sequences to remove PCR and sequencing errors. CDR3 sequences were aligned to IMGT reference sequences to assign V, D and J gene segments. For a sequence to be retained, a match of at least six nucleotides to both a V gene segment and a J gene segment was required. Rearrangements were classified as productive when the CDR3 lacked stop codons and remained in frame with V and J, and all other rearrangements were classified as non-productive. Following IMGT convention, CDR3 was defined as the stretch from the second conserved V-encoded cysteine up to the conserved J-encoded phenylalanine. Sequences without an unambiguous match to a single V gene segment were excluded from the earlier analysis of 450 to 750 of the donors. An earlier analysis of 500 to 700 of the donors classified V segments as functional when productive rearrangements were above 56.7% and as segregating when the standard deviation between donors was above 5%. A statistical classification framework was built to diagnose cytomegalovirus status from the catalog of TCR beta chain sequences. A later analysis assigned V and J genes by comparing TCR nucleotide sequences with IMGT/GENE-DB human TR gene sequences. In a later analysis, CDR3 sequences and most-parsimonious VDJ recombination scenarios were assigned using the TCRdist pipeline. In a later analysis, each TCR beta chain was defined by its CDR3 amino acid sequence together with its V-gene family, and reads without a unique V-gene family were excluded. As a way to deal with suspected cross-contamination and a sequencing artifact, a later analysis dropped approximately 570 nucleotide sequences that were highly shared and had low generation probability. A later analysis calculated a clonal expansion index for each public chain from normalized within-repertoire ranks of inferred template counts. In a later analysis, generation probabilities were computed using a VDJ recombination model fitted to out-of-frame rearrangements, and the results were checked against IGoR. In a later analysis, TCR-TCR, TCR-HLA and TCR-CMV co-occurrence was scored with hypergeometric tests, and a repertoire-size bias correction was applied to TCR pairs. In a later analysis, false discovery rates were estimated by permuting HLA or CMV assignments 20 times. In a later analysis, co-occurring TCRs were grouped using DBSCAN, with TCRdist sequence similarity added in when clustering inside HLA-allele-positive subsets. Repertoires with fewer than 30,000 or more than 120,000 public chains, plus five repertoires with anomalous nucleotide sharing, were excluded from co-occurrence clustering. TCRdb provides this immuneACCESS table in a form limited to in-frame rearrangements. Some clones are lacking; in checked studies, under half of them reflect an unresolved V gene, and why the rest are absent is not known. Clone size and the V and J calls come from that table; the DNA yielded D and trimming. Across this sample there are some 120,000 clones, with about 80% seen only once. The ten largest clones add up to more than 2.5% of the sample.

The chain is assembled from TRBV7-9 and TRBJ2-7; 7 central bases correspond to TRBD1. This clonotype was sampled from a male donor in good health and CMV-seronegative. Sequenced sample: PBMCs. The DNA is as follows: TGTTCCAGCAGCTTAGGTGTGGGACAGCTGATGTTTGAGTACTTC. Its coded protein is CSSSLGVGQLMFEYF.